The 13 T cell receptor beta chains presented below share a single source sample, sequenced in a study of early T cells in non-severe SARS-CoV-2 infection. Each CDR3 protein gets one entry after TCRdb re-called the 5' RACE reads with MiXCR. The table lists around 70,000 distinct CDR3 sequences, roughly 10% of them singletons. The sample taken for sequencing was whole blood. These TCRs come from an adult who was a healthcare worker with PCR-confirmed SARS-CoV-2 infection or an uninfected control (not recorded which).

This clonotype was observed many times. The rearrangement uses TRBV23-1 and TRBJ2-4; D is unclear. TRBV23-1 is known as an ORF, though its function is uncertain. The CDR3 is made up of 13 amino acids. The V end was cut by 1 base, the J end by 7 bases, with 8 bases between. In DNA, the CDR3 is TGCGCCAGCAGTCAATTGGGGTTTAACATTCAGTACTTC. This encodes CASSQLGFNIQYF.

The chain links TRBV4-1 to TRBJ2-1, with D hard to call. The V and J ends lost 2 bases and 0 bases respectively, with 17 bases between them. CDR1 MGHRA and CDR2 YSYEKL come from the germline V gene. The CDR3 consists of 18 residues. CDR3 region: CASSQRSAADSSYNEQFF. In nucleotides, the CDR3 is TGCGCCAGCAGCCAAAGATCTGCCGCGGATAGCTCCTACAATGAGCAGTTCTTC.

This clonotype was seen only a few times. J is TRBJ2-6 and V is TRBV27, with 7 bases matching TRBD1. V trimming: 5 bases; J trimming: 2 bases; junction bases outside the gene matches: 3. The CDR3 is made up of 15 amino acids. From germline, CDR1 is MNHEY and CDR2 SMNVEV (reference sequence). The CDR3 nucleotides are TGTGCCAGCAGTCAACAGGGGCCTGGGGCCAACGTCCTGACTTTC. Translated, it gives CASSQQGPGANVLTF. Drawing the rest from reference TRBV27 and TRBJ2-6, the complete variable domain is EAQVTQNPRYLITVTGKKLTVTCSQNMNHEYMSWYRQDPGLGLRQIYYSMNVEVTDKGDVPEGYKVSRKEKRNFPLILESPSPNQTSLYFCASSQQGPGANVLTFGAGSRLTVL.

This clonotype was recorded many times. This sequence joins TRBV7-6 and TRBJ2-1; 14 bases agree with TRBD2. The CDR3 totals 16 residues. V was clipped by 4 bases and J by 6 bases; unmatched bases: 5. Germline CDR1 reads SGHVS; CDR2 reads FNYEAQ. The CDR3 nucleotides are TGTGCCAGCAGCTCATGGGGACTAGCGGGAGCCAATGAGCAGTTCTTC. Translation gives CASSSWGLAGANEQFF.

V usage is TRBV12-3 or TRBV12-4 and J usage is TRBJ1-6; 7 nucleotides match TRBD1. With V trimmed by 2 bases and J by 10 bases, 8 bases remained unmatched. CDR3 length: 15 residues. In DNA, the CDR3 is TGTGCCAGCAGTTTAAAAGGGGGCGCCGAGTCACCCCTCCACTTT. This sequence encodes CASSLKGGAESPLHF.

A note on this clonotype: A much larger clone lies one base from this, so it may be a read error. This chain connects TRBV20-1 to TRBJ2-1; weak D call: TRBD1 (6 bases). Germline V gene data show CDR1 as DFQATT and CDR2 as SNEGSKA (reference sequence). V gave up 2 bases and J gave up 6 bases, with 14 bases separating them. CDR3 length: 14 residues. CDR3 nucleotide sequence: TGCAGTGCTAGATTGGGGGCAGGGTTCAATGAGCAGTTCTTC. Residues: CSARLGAGFNEQFF.

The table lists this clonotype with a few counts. CDR3 sequence reads: CASRTHAGGGNYGYTF. The CDR3 nucleotides are TGTGCCAGCAGAACCCACGCAGGGGGCGGAAACTATGGCTACACCTTC. The genes are TRBV6-2 or TRBV6-3 and TRBJ1-2; 8 nucleotides match TRBD1. CDR3 size: 16 residues. Per the germline V gene, CDR1 is MNHEY and CDR2 is SVGEGT. The J segment lost 2 bases and the V segment lost 6 bases, leaving 11 bases of the junction unmatched.

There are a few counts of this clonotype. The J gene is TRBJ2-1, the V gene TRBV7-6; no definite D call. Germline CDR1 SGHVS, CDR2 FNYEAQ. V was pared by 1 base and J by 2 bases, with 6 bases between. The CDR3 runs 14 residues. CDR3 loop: CASSLGAPYNEQFF. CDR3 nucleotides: TGTGCCAGCAGCTTAGGGGCACCCTACAATGAGCAGTTCTTC.

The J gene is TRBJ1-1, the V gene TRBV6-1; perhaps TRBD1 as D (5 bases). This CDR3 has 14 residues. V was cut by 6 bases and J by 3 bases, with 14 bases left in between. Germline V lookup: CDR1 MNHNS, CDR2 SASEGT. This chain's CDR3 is CASREGLGDTEAFF. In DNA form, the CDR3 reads TGTGCCAGCAGGGAGGGGTTGGGGGACACTGAAGCTTTCTTT.

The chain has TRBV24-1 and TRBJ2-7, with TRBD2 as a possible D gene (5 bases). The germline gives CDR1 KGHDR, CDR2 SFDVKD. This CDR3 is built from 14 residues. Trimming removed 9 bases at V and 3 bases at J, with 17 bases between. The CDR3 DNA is TGTGCCACCCGTCCGCTAGCCTCCAACTACGAGCAGTACTTC. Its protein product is CATRPLASNYEQYF.

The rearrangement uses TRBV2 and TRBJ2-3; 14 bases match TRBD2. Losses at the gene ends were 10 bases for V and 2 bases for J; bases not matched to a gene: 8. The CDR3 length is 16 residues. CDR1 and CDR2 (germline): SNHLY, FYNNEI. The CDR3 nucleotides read TGTGCCACTGGACTAGCGGGAGGCCCTCTCACAGATACGCAGTATTTT. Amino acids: CATGLAGGPLTDTQYF.

CDR3 DNA: TGCGCCAGCAGCTTGGCCGGGACAGAGCAAGAGACCCAGTACTTC. It codes for CASSLAGTEQETQYF. This chain links TRBV5-1 with TRBJ2-5; TRBD1 matches at 7 bases. Germline loops: CDR1 SGHRS, CDR2 YFSETQ. The CDR3 sequence is 15 residues long. J lost 2 bases, V lost 0 bases, and 4 bases had no gene match.

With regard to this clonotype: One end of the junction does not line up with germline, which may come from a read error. CDR3 bases: TGTGCCAGCAGCTTTGACGGACCCATTCCTATATTC. Translation: CASSFDGPIPIF. The rearrangement joins TRBV7-2 to TRBJ2-7; D is unclear. Germline-derived CDR1 and CDR2 are SGHTA and FQGNSA. The CDR3 totals 12 residues. Complete variable domain (other parts from reference TRBV7-2 and TRBJ2-7): GAGVSQSPSNKVTEKGKDVELRCDPISGHTALYWYRQSLGQGLEFLIYFQGNSAPDKSGLPSDRFSAERTGGSVSTLTIQRTQQEDSAVYLCASSFDGPIPIFGPGTRLTVT.